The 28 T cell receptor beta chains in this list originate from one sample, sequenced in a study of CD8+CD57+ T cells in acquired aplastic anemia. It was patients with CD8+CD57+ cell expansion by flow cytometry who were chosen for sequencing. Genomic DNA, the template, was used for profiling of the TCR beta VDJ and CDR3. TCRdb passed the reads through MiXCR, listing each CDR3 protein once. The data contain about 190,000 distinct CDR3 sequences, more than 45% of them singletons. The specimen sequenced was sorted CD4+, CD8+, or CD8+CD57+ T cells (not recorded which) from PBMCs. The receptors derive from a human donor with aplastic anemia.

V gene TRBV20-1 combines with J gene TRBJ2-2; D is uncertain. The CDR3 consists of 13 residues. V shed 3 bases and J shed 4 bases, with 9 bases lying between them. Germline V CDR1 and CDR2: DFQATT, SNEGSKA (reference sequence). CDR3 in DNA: TGCAGTGCTAGGTGGGATGTCACCGGGGAGCTGTTTTTT. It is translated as CSARWDVTGELFF.

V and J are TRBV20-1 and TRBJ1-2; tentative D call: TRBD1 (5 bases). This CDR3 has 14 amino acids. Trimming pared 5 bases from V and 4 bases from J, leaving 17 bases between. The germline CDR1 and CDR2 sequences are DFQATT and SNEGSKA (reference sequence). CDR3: CSAPPLGLGYGYTF. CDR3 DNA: TGCAGTGCTCCCCCCTTGGGGCTAGGCTATGGCTACACCTTC.

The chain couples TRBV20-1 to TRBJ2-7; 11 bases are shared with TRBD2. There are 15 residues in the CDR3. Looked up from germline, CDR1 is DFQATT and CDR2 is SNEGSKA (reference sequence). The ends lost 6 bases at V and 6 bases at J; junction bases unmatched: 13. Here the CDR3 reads CSAPRALAGEGEQYF. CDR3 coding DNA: TGCAGTGCCCCAAGGGCACTAGCGGGGGAGGGCGAGCAGTACTTC.

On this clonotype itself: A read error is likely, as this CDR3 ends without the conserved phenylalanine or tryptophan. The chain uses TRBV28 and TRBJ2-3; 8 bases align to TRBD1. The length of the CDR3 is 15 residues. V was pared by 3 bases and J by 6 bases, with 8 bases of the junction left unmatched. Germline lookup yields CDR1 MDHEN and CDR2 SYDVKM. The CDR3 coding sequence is TGTGCCAGCAGTTTGAGACAGGGGTACGGCGATACGCAGTATCTT. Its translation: CASSLRQGYGDTQYL.

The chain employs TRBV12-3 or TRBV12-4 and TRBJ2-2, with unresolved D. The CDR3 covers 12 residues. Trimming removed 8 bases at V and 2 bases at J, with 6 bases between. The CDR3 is CASRDNTGELFF. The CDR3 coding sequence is TGTGCCAGCCGAGACAACACCGGGGAGCTGTTTTTT.

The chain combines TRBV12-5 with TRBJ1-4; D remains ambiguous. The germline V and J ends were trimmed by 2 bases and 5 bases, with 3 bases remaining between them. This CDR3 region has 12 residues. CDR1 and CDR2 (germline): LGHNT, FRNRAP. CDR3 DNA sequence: TGTGCTAGTGGTTTGAGGAATGAAAAACTGTTTTTT. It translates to CASGLRNEKLFF.

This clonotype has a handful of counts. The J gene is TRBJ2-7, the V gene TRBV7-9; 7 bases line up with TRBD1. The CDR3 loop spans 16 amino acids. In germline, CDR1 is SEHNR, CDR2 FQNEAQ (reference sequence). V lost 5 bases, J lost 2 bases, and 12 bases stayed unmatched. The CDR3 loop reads CASSPLDGTATYEQYF. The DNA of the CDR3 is TGTGCCAGCAGCCCACTAGACGGGACAGCCACCTACGAGCAGTACTTC.

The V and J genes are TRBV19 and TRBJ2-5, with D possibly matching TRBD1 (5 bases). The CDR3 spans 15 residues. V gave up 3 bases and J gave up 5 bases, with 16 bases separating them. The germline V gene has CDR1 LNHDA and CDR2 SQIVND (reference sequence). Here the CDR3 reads CASSIIQGPLETQYF. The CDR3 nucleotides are TGTGCCAGTAGTATTATCCAGGGTCCCTTGGAGACCCAGTACTTC.

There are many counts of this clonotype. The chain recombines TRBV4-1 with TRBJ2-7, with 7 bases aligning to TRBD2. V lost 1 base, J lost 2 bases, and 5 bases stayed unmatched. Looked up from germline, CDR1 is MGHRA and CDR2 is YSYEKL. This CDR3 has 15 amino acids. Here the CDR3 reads CASSQGGGGAYEQYF. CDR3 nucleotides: TGCGCCAGCAGCCAAGGGGGGGGAGGCGCCTACGAGCAGTACTTC.

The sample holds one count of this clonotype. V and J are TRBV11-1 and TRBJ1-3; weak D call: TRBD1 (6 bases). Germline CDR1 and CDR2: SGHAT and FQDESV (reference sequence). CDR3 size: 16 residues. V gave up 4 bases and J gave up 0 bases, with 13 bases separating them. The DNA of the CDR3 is TGTGCCAGCAGCTCATCGGGGGGCCCCTCTGGAAACACCATATATTTT. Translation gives CASSSSGGPSGNTIYF.

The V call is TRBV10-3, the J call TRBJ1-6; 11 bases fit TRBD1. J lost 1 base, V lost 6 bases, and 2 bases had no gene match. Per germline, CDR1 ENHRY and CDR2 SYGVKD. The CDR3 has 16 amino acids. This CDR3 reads CAIRGQGGSYNSPLHF. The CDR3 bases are TGTGCCATCAGGGGACAGGGGGGATCCTATAATTCACCCCTCCACTTT.

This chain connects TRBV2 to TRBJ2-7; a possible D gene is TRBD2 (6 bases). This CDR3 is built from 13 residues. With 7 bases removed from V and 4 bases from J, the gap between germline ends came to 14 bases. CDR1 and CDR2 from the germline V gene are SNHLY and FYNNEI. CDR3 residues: CASTVGRGYEQYF. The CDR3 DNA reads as TGTGCCAGCACAGTCGGGCGGGGATACGAGCAGTACTTC.

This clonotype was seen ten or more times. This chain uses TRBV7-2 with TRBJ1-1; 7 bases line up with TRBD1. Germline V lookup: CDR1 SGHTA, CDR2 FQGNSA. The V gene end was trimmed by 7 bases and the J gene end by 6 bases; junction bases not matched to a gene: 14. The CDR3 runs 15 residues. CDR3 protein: CASTRLTGVGSEAFF. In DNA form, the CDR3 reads TGTGCCAGCACTCGCCTTACAGGGGTCGGGTCTGAAGCTTTCTTT.

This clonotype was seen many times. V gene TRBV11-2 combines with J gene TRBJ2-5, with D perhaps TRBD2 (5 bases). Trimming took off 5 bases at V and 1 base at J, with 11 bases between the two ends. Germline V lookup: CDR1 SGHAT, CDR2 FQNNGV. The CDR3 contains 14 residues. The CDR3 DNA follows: TGTGCCAGCAGCGCCAGACTATCCCAAGAGACCCAGTACTTC. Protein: CASSARLSQETQYF.

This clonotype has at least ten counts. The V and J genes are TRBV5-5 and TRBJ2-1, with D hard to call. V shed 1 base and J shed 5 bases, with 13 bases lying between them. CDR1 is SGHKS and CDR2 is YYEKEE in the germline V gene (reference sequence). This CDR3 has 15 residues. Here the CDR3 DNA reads TGTGCCAGCAGCTTGTGGAGAAACCTGAACAATGAGCAGTTCTTC. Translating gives CASSLWRNLNNEQFF.

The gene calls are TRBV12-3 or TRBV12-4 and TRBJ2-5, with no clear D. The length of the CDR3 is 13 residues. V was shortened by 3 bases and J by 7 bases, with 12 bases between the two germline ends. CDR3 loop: CASSLVRSGTQYF. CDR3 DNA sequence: TGTGCCAGCAGTTTGGTCAGATCAGGGACCCAGTACTTC.

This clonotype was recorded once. The CDR3 loop is CSAVALRKTEAFF. CDR3 DNA sequence: TGCAGTGCCGTAGCGTTGAGGAAGACTGAAGCTTTCTTT. The chain is built from TRBV20-1 and TRBJ1-1; D is uncertain. This CDR3 has 13 residues. The V end was cut by 6 bases, the J end by 5 bases, with 16 bases between. Germline loops: CDR1 DFQATT, CDR2 SNEGSKA (reference sequence).

The CDR3 loop is CASSLDLGQGYEQYF. The CDR3 DNA reads as TGTGCCAGCAGTTTAGATCTCGGGCAGGGCTACGAGCAGTACTTC. V gene TRBV12-3 or TRBV12-4 combines with J gene TRBJ2-7, with D possibly being TRBD1 (5 bases). The CDR3 loop spans 15 amino acids. V was trimmed by 1 base and J by 3 bases, leaving 13 bases between them.

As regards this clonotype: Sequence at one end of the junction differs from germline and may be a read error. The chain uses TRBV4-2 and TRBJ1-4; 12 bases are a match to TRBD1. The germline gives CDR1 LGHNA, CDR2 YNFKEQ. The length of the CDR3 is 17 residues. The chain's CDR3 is CASSPTGTGGAGEKLVF. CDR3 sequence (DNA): TGTGCCAGCAGCCCCACCGGGACAGGGGGCGCGGGTGAAAAACTGGTTTTT.

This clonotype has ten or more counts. CDR3 in amino acids: CASSAGLTGELFF. CDR3 DNA sequence: TGTGCCAGCAGCGCCGGGCTGACCGGGGAGCTGTTTTTT. The chain recombines TRBV7-9 with TRBJ2-2, with D uncertain. The CDR3 contains 13 residues. The germline V gene encodes CDR1 SEHNR and CDR2 FQNEAQ (reference sequence). The V gene lost 5 bases and the J gene lost 5 bases, with 9 bases spanning the gap.

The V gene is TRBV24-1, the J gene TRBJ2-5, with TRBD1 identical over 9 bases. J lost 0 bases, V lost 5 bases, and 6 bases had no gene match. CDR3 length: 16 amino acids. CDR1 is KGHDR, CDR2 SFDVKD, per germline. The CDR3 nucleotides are TGTGCCACCAGTGCCAACAGGGGGCTTTACCAAGAGACCCAGTACTTC. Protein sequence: CATSANRGLYQETQYF.

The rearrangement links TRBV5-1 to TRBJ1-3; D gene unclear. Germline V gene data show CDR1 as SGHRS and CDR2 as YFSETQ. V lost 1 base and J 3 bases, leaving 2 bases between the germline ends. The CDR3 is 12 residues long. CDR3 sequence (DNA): TGCGCCAGCAGCTTGTTTGGAAACACCATATATTTT. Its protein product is CASSLFGNTIYF.

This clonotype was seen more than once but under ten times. CDR3 bases: TGTGCCAGCAGTGTAGATAGCGTAAACACCATATATTTT. Its translation: CASSVDSVNTIYF. The chain has TRBV2 and TRBJ1-3; no firm D call. Trimming pared 4 bases from V and 6 bases from J, leaving 10 bases between. Per germline, CDR1 SNHLY and CDR2 FYNNEI. The CDR3 extends over 13 amino acids.

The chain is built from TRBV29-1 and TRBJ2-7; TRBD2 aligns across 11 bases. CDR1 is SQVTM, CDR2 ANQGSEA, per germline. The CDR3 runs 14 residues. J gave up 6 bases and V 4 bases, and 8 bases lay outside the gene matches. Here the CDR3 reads CSVAIAGGSSEQYF. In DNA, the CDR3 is TGCAGCGTTGCAATAGCGGGGGGGTCAAGCGAGCAGTACTTC.

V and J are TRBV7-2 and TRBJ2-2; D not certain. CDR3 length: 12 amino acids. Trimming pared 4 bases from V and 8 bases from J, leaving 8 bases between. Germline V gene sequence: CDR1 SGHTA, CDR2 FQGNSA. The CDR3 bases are TGTGCCAGCAGCTCCGCGACAGGGGAGCTGTTTTTT. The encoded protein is CASSSATGELFF.

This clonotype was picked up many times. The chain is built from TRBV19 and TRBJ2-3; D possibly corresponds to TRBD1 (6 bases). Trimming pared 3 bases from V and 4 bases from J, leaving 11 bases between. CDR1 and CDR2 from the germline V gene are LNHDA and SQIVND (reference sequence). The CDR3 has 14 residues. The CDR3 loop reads CASSMGRGADTQYF. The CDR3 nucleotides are TGTGCCAGTAGTATGGGCAGGGGTGCAGATACGCAGTATTTT.

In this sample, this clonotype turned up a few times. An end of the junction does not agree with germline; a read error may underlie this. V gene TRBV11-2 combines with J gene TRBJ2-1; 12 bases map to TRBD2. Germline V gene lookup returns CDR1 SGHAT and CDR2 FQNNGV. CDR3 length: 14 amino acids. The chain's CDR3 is CASSHMGLAGEQFF. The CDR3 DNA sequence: TGCGCCAGCAGCCACATGGGACTAGCGGGCGAGCAGTTCTTC.

The CDR3 region has the DNA TGTGCCAGCAGAGCCCGCGGGAGGGCCAAGTACACCACAGATACGCAGTATTTT. The encoded protein is CASRARGRAKYTTDTQYF. This chain connects TRBV11-1 to TRBJ2-3, with 9 bases fitting TRBD2. CDR3 length: 18 residues. V shed 6 bases and J 2 bases; nucleotides not matched to a gene: 15. Germline assignment: CDR1 SGHAT and CDR2 FQDESV (reference sequence).